Presented here are 2 T cell receptor beta chains from one specimen sequenced in a study of breast tumors, draining lymph nodes, adjacent tissues. TCRdb processed the multiplex PCR reads anew with MiXCR; each CDR3 protein has one entry. This table holds 200,000 or so distinct CDR3 sequences, 31% found once. The lymph nodes were axillary draining lymph nodes from breast cancer patients. The sample consisted of axillary lymph node tissue. The receptors come from a female donor with breast cancer. Some clones in this sample may be carry-over from other donors' samples.

Ten or more counts support this clonotype. The chain carries TRBV13 and TRBJ1-6; 7 positions agree with TRBD1. This CDR3 spans 14 amino acids. The V and J ends lost 4 bases and 8 bases, in that order; junction bases with no gene match: 5. Germline loops: CDR1 PRHDT, CDR2 FYEKMQ (reference sequence). The CDR3 protein is CASSSWDSYSPLHF. CDR3 nucleotides: TGTGCCAGCAGCTCGTGGGACAGCTATTCACCCCTCCACTTT.

In its sample, this clonotype was seen a few times. A much larger clone lies one base from this, so it may be a read error. The CDR3 loop reads CASSLDRSNYGYTF. The CDR3 bases are TGTGCCAGCAGCTTGGACAGATCTAACTATGGCTACACCTTC. The chain employs TRBV5-4 and TRBJ1-2; D is ambiguous. Germline V gene data show CDR1 as SGHNT and CDR2 as YYREEE (reference sequence). Trimming took off 0 bases at V and 0 bases at J, with 6 bases between the two ends. This CDR3 is built from 14 residues.